The 17 T cell receptor beta chains below were found in one sample sequenced in a study of early T cells in non-severe SARS-CoV-2 infection (dated by TCRdb to about 2021). Libraries came from 5' RACE. The instrument was a NextSeq 500. The raw public reads went through TCRdb reprocessing: fastp at Q25, MiXCR clone calling, in-frame beta chains kept. Records with the same CDR3 protein are collapsed into one entry carrying the most frequent genes and DNA. The sample table contains around 30,000 distinct CDR3 sequences; only one count was recorded for around 9% of them. Less than 15% of the sample is held by the ten biggest clonotypes. The sequenced sample was whole blood. Receptors were obtained from an adult who was a healthcare worker with PCR-confirmed SARS-CoV-2 infection or an uninfected control (not recorded which).

This clonotype was found many times. The chain uses TRBV12-3 or TRBV12-4 and TRBJ2-7, with a possible D match to TRBD1 (5 bases). V lost 3 bases and J 7 bases, leaving 19 bases between the germline ends. The CDR3 loop spans 15 amino acids. CDR3 sequence reads: CASSLIVGRVKEQYF. DNA of the CDR3: TGTGCCAGCAGTTTGATTGTGGGGCGTGTGAAGGAGCAGTACTTC.

In this sample, this clonotype turned up many times. V and J are TRBV9 and TRBJ2-3; 9 bases match TRBD2. CDR1 SGDLS and CDR2 YYNGEE come from the germline V gene. The CDR3 is 14 amino acids. V lost 4 bases and J lost 6; bases outside the gene matches: 6. The CDR3 here is CASSPLTSGDTQYF. The CDR3 DNA reads TGTGCCAGCAGCCCTCTCACTAGCGGGGATACGCAGTATTTT. Full variable domain (remainder filled in from reference TRBV9 and TRBJ2-3): DSGVTQTPKHLITATGQRVTLRCSPRSGDLSVYWYQQSLDQGLQFLIQYYNGEERAKGNILERFSAQQFPDLHSELNLSSLELGDSALYFCASSPLTSGDTQYFGPGTRLTVL.

Turning to this clonotype: This may arise from a read error, as a much more abundant clone is one base away. This chain uses TRBV3-1 with TRBJ2-2; weak D call: TRBD2 (5 bases). The length of the CDR3 is 14 residues. Germline CDR1 reads LGHDT; CDR2 reads YNNKEL (reference sequence). Trimming took off 8 bases at V and 6 bases at J, with 16 bases between the two ends. The CDR3: CASRTRADAGELFF. CDR3 bases: TGTGCCAGCCGGACCAGAGCGGACGCCGGGGAGCTGTTTTTT. The full variable domain, in which reference TRBV3-1 and TRBJ2-2 provide the parts outside the CDR3, is DTAVSQTPKYLVTQMGNDKSIKCEQNLGHDTMYWYKQDSKKFLKIMFSYNNKELIINETVPNRFSPKSPDKAHLNLHINSLELGDSAVYFCASRTRADAGELFFGEGSRLTVL.

This clonotype was picked up many times. The rearrangement uses TRBV6-1 and TRBJ1-5; possible D gene TRBD1, 6 bases. The CDR3 sequence is 14 residues long. The V and J ends lost 4 bases and 2 bases respectively, with 9 bases between them. The germline gives CDR1 MNHNS, CDR2 SASEGT. The CDR3 DNA is TGTGCCAGCAGTGCGAGGGGGGGCAATCAGCCCCAGCATTTT. This codes for CASSARGGNQPQHF.

This clonotype was seen at least ten times. The V gene is TRBV4-3, the J gene TRBJ1-4; tentative D call: TRBD1 (5 bases). V was shortened by 5 bases and J by 5 bases, with 18 bases between the two germline ends. This CDR3 is 16 amino acids long. The germline V gene has CDR1 LGHNA and CDR2 YSLEER. The CDR3 region is CASSTGTGRKNEKLFF. CDR3 DNA: TGCGCCAGCAGCACGGGGACGGGGAGGAAAAATGAAAAACTGTTTTTT.

This clonotype has more than one count but fewer than ten. The chain recombines TRBV6-5 with TRBJ2-7, with D possibly matching TRBD1 (6 bases). Germline CDR1 is MNHEY and CDR2 is SVGAGI. Trimming removed 5 bases at V and 4 bases at J, with 9 bases between. The CDR3 is made up of 12 amino acids. CDR3 residues: CASSPTGYEQYF. CDR3 in DNA: TGTGCCAGCAGTCCAACAGGGTACGAGCAGTACTTC.

This chain links TRBV6-6 with TRBJ1-4; tentatively, D is TRBD1 (5 bases). The CDR3 totals 15 residues. Trimming stripped 6 bases from V and 1 base from J, with 12 bases between. Germline CDR1 reads MNHNY; CDR2 reads SVGAGI (reference sequence). The CDR3 region has the DNA TGTGCCAGCAGCCAGCTGACAGAAACTAATGAAAAACTGTTTTTT. Its translation: CASSQLTETNEKLFF.

There are a few counts of this clonotype. The chain links TRBV5-1 to TRBJ2-7; 8 bases are a match to TRBD1. CDR3 length equals 16 residues. Germline CDR1 reads SGHRS; CDR2 reads YFSETQ. V lost 4 bases, J lost 3 bases, and 12 bases stayed unmatched. Here the CDR3 reads CASSPPGQGRYYEQYF. CDR3 sequence (DNA): TGCGCCAGCAGCCCACCCGGACAGGGAAGGTACTACGAGCAGTACTTC.

This clonotype was counted many times. The chain links TRBV7-6 to TRBJ1-1; D remains unclear. The CDR3 covers 14 residues. V shed 5 bases and J shed 2 bases, with 12 bases lying between them. The germline V gene encodes CDR1 SGHVS and CDR2 FNYEAQ. This CDR3 is CASSQPRENTEAFF. CDR3 DNA: TGTGCCAGCAGCCAACCAAGGGAAAACACTGAAGCTTTCTTT.

The genes are TRBV7-8 and TRBJ1-4, with no clear D. Germline assignment: CDR1 SGHVS and CDR2 FQNEAQ. The CDR3 extends over 17 amino acids. Trimming took 1 base from V and 4 from J, leaving 16 bases between them. This CDR3 is CASSLGRLGGLNEKLFF. CDR3 coding DNA: TGTGCCAGCAGCTTAGGTCGCCTCGGTGGCCTTAATGAAAAACTGTTTTTT. The variable domain in full, completed from reference TRBV7-8 and TRBJ1-4, reads GAGVSQSPRYKVAKRGQDVALRCDPISGHVSLFWYQQALGQGPEFLTYFQNEAQLDKSGLPSDRFFAERPEGSVSTLKIQRTQQEDSAVYLCASSLGRLGGLNEKLFFGSGTQLSVL.

The chain links TRBV29-1 to TRBJ2-7; a weak D match, TRBD1 (6 bases). The CDR3 consists of 14 residues. Trimming removed 4 bases at V and 5 bases at J, with 18 bases between. Per the germline V gene, CDR1 is SQVTM and CDR2 is ANQGSEA. CDR3 in DNA: TGCAGCGTTGTAGGGCAGGGGTCATCGGACGAGCAGTACTTC. This codes for CSVVGQGSSDEQYF.

This clonotype was picked up many times. V and J are TRBV5-5 and TRBJ1-1; 9 bases line up with TRBD1. Germline V gene lookup returns CDR1 SGHKS and CDR2 YYEKEE (reference sequence). V was clipped by 4 bases and J by 4 bases; unmatched bases: 8. CDR3 length equals 15 residues. The CDR3 region is CASSTGTGIGTEAFF. As DNA, the CDR3 is TGTGCCAGCAGCACAGGGACAGGGATTGGCACTGAAGCTTTCTTT. Full variable domain (rest looked up from reference TRBV5-5 and TRBJ1-1): DAGVTQSPTHLIKTRGQQVTLRCSPISGHKSVSWYQQVLGQGPQFIFQYYEKEERGRGNFPDRFSARQFPNYSSELNVNALLLGDSALYLCASSTGTGIGTEAFFGQGTRLTVV.

At least ten counts were recorded for this clonotype. In DNA, the CDR3 is TGCAGCGTTGCTAGGGTTGTAAACACTGAAGCTTTCTTT. This translates into CSVARVVNTEAFF. The chain combines TRBV29-1 with TRBJ1-1, with no clear D. From germline, CDR1 is SQVTM and CDR2 ANQGSEA. Trimming removed 4 bases from V and 2 bases from J, with 11 bases in between. This CDR3 comprises 13 residues.

The table lists this clonotype with many counts. The rearrangement joins TRBV2 to TRBJ1-5, with 8 bases that match TRBD1. Germline V lookup: CDR1 SNHLY, CDR2 FYNNEI. The CDR3 covers 13 residues. Unmatched junction bases numbered 0, after V lost 4 bases and J lost 4 bases. The CDR3 DNA follows: TGTGCCAGCAGTGGACAGGGGAATCAGCCCCAGCATTTT. Protein product: CASSGQGNQPQHF.

This clonotype has a handful of counts. The V call is TRBV14, the J call TRBJ2-1; 8 bases are a match to TRBD1. CDR1 SGHDN and CDR2 FVKESK come from the germline V gene. The CDR3 spans 18 residues. V lost 0 bases to trimming and J lost 0 bases; unmatched junction nucleotides: 7. In DNA form, the CDR3 reads TGTGCCAGCAGCCAAGATCAGTGGACAGGGAGCTCCTACAATGAGCAGTTCTTC. It codes for CASSQDQWTGSSYNEQFF.

The chain carries TRBV12-3 or TRBV12-4 and TRBJ2-6, with 8 bases that match TRBD1. The CDR3 loop spans 16 amino acids. The junction had 5 bases not matched to a gene; V was cut back by 7 bases and J by 0 bases. The CDR3 spells CASIQTGGSGANVLTF. In nucleotides, the CDR3 is TGTGCCAGCATCCAAACAGGGGGCTCTGGGGCCAACGTCCTGACTTTC.

This clonotype was recorded at least ten times. In nucleotides, the CDR3 is TGTGCCACCAGTGATCCAGGACCCTTTAGCAATCAGCCCCAGCATTTT. Translated: CATSDPGPFSNQPQHF. The chain joins TRBV24-1 to TRBJ1-5; D is unclear. The germline V and J ends were trimmed by 3 bases and 0 bases, with 11 bases remaining between them. This CDR3 region has 16 residues. The germline V gene encodes CDR1 KGHDR and CDR2 SFDVKD.